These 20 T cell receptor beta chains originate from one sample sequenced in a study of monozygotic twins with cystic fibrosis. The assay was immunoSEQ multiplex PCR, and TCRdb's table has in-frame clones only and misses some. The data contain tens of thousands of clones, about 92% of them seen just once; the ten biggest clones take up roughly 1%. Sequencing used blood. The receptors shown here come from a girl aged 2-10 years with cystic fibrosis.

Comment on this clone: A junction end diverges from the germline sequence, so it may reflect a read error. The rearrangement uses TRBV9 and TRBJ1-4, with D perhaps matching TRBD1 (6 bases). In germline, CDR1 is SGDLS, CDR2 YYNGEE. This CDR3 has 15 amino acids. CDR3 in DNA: TGTGCCAGCAGCTCGACCGGGACAACGAATGAAAAACTGTTTTTT. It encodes CASSSTGTTNEKLFF. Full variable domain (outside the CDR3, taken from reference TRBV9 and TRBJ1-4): DSGVTQTPKHLITATGQRVTLRCSPRSGDLSVYWYQQSLDQGLQFLIQYYNGEERAKGNILERFSAQQFPDLHSELNLSSLELGDSALYFCASSSTGTTNEKLFFGSGTQLSVL.

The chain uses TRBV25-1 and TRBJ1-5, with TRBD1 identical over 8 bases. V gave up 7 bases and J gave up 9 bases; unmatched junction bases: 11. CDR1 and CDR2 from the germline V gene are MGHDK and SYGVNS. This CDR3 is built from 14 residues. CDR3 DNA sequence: TGTGCCAGCACTCCGACAGGGGTTTCGGGGCCCCAGCATTTT. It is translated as CASTPTGVSGPQHF.

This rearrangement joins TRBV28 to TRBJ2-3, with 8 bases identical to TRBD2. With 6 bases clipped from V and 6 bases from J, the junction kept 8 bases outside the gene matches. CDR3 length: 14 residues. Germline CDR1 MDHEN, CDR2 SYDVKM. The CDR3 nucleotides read TGTGCCAGCAGCCTCCTTAGCGGGACGGATACGCAGTATTTT. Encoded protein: CASSLLSGTDTQYF.

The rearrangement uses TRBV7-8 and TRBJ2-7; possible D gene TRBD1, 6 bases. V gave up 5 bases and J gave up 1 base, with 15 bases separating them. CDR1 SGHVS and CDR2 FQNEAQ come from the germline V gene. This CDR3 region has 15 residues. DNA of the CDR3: TGTGCCAGCAGCCCCGGGACACGGGCTTCCTACGAGCAGTACTTC. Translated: CASSPGTRASYEQYF. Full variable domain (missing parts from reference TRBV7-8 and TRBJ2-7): GAGVSQSPRYKVAKRGQDVALRCDPISGHVSLFWYQQALGQGPEFLTYFQNEAQLDKSGLPSDRFFAERPEGSVSTLKIQRTQQEDSAVYLCASSPGTRASYEQYFGPGTRLTVT.

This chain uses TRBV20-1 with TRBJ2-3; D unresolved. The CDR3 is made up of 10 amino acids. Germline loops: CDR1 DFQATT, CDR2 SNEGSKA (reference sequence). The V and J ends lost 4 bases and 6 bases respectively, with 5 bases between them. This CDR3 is CSANMDTQYF. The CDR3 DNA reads TGCAGTGCTAATATGGATACGCAGTATTTT.

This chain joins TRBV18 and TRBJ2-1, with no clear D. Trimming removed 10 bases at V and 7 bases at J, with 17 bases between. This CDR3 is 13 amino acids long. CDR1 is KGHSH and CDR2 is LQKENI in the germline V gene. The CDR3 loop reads CATNDVSGNEQFF. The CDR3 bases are TGTGCCACTAACGACGTCTCCGGGAATGAGCAGTTCTTC.

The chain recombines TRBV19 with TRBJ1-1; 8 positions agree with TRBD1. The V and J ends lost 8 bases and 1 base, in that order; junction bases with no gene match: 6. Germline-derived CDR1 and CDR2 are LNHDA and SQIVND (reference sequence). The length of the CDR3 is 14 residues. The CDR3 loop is CASSRTGSNTEAFF. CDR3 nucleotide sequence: TGTGCCAGTTCTCGGACAGGGTCGAACACTGAAGCTTTCTTT.

The CDR3 here is CASSYSRRVNTGELFF. Here the CDR3 DNA reads TGTGCCAGCAGTTACTCGAGGAGGGTAAACACCGGGGAGCTGTTTTTT. The rearrangement uses TRBV6-5 and TRBJ2-2; maybe TRBD2 (6 bases). Germline assignment: CDR1 MNHEY and CDR2 SVGAGI. This CDR3 comprises 16 residues. The germline V and J ends were trimmed by 0 bases and 2 bases, with 10 bases remaining between them.

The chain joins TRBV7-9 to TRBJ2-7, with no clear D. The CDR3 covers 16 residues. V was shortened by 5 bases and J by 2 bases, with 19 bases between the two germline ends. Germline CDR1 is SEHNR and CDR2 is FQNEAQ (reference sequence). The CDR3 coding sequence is TGTGCCAGCAGCACCCCCCGGGCGCGAACTACCTACGAGCAGTACTTC. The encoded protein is CASSTPRARTTYEQYF.

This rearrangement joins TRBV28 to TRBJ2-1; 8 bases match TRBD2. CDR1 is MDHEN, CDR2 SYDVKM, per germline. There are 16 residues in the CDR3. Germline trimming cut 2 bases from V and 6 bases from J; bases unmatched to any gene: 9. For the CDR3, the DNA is TGTGCCAGCAGTTTAATCGGTAGCGGGAACCCCAATGAGCAGTTCTTC. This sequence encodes CASSLIGSGNPNEQFF.

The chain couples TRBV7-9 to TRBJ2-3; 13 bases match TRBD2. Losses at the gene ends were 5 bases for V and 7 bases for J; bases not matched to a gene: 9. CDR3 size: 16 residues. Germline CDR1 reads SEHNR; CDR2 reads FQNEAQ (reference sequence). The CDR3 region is CASSRQRTSGGYTQYF. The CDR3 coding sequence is TGTGCCAGCAGCCGACAGCGGACTAGCGGGGGTTATACGCAGTATTTT.

This CDR3 reads CASSPGPSYGYTF. The CDR3 region has the DNA TGTGCCAGCAGCCCTGGACCTAGCTATGGCTACACCTTC. This rearrangement joins TRBV14 to TRBJ1-2; D is uncertain. The CDR3 runs to 13 residues. The germline CDR1 and CDR2 sequences are SGHDN and FVKESK. The V and J ends lost 4 bases and 4 bases respectively, with 10 bases between them. The variable domain in full, completed from reference TRBV14 and TRBJ1-2, reads EAGVTQFPSHSVIEKGQTVTLRCDPISGHDNLYWYRRVMGKEIKFLLHFVKESKQDESGMPNNRFLAERTGGTYSTLKVQPAELEDSGVYFCASSPGPSYGYTFGSGTRLTVV.

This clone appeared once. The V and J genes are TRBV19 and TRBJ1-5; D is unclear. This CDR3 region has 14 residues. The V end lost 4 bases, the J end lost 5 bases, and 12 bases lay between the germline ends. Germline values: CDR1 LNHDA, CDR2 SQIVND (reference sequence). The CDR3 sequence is CASSSRVAHQPQHF. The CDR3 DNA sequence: TGTGCCAGTAGTAGTAGGGTGGCTCATCAGCCCCAGCATTTT. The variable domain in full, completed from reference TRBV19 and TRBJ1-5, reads DGGITQSPKYLFRKEGQNVTLSCEQNLNHDAMYWYRQDPGQGLRLIYYSQIVNDFQKGDIAEGYSVSREKKESFPLTVTSAQKNPTAFYLCASSSRVAHQPQHFGDGTRLSIL.

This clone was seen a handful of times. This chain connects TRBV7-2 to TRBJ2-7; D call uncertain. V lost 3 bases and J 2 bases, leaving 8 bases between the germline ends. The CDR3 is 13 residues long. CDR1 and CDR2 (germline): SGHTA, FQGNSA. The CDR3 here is CASSFPGPYEQYF. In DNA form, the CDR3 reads TGTGCCAGCAGCTTCCCCGGCCCCTACGAGCAGTACTTC.

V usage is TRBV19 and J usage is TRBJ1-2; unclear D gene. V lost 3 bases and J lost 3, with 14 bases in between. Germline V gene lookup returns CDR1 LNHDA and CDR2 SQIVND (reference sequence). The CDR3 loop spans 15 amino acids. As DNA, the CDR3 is TGTGCCAGTAGTATTGGTGCTGCGGGATACTATGGCTACACCTTC. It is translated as CASSIGAAGYYGYTF.

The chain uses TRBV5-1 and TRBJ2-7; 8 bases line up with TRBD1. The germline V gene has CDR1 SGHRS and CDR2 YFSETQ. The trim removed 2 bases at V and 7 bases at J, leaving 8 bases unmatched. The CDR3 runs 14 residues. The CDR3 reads CASSFGQGAREQYF. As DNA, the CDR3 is TGCGCCAGCAGCTTTGGGCAGGGGGCGAGGGAGCAGTACTTC.

The CDR3 is CASSLDPRELETQYF. The CDR3 nucleotides read TGTGCCAGCAGCTTGGATCCTCGGGAATTGGAGACCCAGTACTTC. The J gene is TRBJ2-5, the V gene TRBV5-4; TRBD2 is a possible D gene (5 bases). The CDR3 loop spans 15 amino acids. The V and J ends lost 0 bases and 5 bases respectively, with 14 bases between them. The germline V gene has CDR1 SGHNT and CDR2 YYREEE (reference sequence).

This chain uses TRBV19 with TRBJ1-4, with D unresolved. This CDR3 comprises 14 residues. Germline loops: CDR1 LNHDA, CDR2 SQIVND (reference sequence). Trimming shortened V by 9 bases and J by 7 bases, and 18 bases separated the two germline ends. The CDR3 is CASQNGVFGEKLFF. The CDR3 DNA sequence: TGTGCCAGCCAGAACGGGGTCTTCGGTGAAAAACTGTTTTTT.

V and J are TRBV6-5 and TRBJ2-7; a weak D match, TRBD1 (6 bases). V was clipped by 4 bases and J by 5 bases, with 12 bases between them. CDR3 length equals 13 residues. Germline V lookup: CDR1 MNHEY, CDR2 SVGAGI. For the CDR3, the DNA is TGTGCCAGCAGTTCCGGGACACACCACGAGCAGTACTTC. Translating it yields CASSSGTHHEQYF.

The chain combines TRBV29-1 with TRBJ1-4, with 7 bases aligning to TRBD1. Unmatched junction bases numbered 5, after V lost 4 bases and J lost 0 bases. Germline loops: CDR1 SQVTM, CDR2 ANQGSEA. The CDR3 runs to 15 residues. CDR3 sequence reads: CSVAGGQATNEKLFF. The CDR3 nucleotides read TGCAGCGTTGCCGGTGGACAGGCAACTAATGAAAAACTGTTTTTT. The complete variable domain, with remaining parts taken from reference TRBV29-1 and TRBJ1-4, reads SAVISQKPSRDICQRGTSLTIQCQVDSQVTMMFWYRQQPGQSLTLIATANQGSEATYESGFVIDKFPISRPNLTFSTLTVSNMSPEDSSIYLCSVAGGQATNEKLFFGSGTQLSVL.